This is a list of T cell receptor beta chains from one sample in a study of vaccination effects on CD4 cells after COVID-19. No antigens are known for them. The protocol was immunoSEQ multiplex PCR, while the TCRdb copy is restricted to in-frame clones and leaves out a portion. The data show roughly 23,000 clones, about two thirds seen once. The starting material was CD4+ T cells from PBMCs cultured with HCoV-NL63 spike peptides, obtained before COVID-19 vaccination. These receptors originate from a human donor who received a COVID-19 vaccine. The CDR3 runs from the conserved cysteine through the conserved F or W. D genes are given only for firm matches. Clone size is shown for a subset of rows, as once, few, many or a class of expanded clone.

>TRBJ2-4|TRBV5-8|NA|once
TGTGCCAGCGGGGGTGGTACCTATGGCATTCAGTACTTC
CASGGGTYGIQYF
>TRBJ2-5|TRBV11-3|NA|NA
TGTGCCAGCAGCTTAGACAGACTTCAAGAGACCCAGTACTTC
CASSLDRLQETQYF
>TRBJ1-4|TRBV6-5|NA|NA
TGTGCCAGCAGTTTAGGGTCAACTAATGAAAAACTGTTTTTT
CASSLGSTNEKLFF
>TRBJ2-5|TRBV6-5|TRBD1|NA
TGTGCCAGCAGGCAACAGGGGGCTCCTTTGGGGACCCAGTACTTC
CASRQQGAPLGTQYF
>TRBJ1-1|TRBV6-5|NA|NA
TGTGCCAGCAGCGAGGGTTGGGGGCAGAACACTGAAGCTTTCTTT
CASSEGWGQNTEAFF
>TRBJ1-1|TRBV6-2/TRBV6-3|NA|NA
TGTGCCAGCAGTGCGAGGAACACTGAAGCTTTCTTT
CASSARNTEAFF
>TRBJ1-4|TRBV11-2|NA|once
TGTGCCAGCAGCTTAGGGCAGACGGGTGAAAAACTGTTTTTT
CASSLGQTGEKLFF
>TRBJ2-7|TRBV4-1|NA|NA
TGCGCCAGCAGCCAAGGGGACTCGAAAACCTACGAGCAGTACTTC
CASSQGDSKTYEQYF
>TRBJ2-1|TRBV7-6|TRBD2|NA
TGTGCCAGCAGCTCCCCCTCGACTAGCGGGAGTGGGTCCTACAATGAGCAGTTCTTC
CASSSPSTSGSGSYNEQFF
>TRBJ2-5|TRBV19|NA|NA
TGTGCCAGTAGTATAGGCCAGGCAGGGGAGACCCAGTACTTC
CASSIGQAGETQYF
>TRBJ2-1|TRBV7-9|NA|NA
TGTGCCAGCAGCTTACTCAACGTTAGACGGGACTCCTACAATGAGCAGTTCTTC
CASSLLNVRRDSYNEQFF
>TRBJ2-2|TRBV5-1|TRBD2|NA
TGCGCCAGCAGCTTGGGTGGACTAGACAACACCGGGGAGCTGTTTTTT
CASSLGGLDNTGELFF
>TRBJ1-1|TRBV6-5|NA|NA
TGTGCCAGCCCTGAAACCGGCACCTACACTGAAGCTTTCTTT
CASPETGTYTEAFF
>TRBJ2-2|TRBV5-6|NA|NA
TGTGCCAGCAGCTACCGAAGAACAGGGGGGAGGGTCGGGGAGCTGTTTTTT
CASSYRRTGGRVGELFF
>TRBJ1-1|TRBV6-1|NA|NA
TGTGCCAGCAGTGAAATCGAGCACACTGAAGCTTTCTTT
CASSEIEHTEAFF
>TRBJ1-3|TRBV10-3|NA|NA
TGTGCCATCAGTGGAAATGCAGGGGCCACTTCTTCTGGAAACACCATATATTTT
CAISGNAGATSSGNTIYF
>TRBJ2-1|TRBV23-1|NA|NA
TGCGCCAGCAGTCAAGACGATGGGGGTTACAATGAGCAGTTCTTC
CASSQDDGGYNEQFF
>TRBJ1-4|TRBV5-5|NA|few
TGTGCCAGCACACGACAGAGTTCAACTAATGAAAAACTGTTTTTT
CASTRQSSTNEKLFF
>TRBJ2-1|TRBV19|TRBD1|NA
TGTGCCAGTAGAGGTCCGCAGGGGGTTACCCACAATGAGCAGTTCTTC
CASRGPQGVTHNEQFF
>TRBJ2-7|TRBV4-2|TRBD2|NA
TGTGCCAGCAGCCGAGACGGGGGCGGGGGGGTCTTTTACGAGCAGTACTTC
CASSRDGGGGVFYEQYF
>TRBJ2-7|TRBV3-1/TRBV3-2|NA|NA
TGTGCCAGCAGCCAAGTCGGTCTCCCCAGGGACGGGTACGAGCAGTACTTC
CASSQVGLPRDGYEQYF
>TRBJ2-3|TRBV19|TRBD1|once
TGTGCCAGTAGCTTTCTGGGACAGGGGGGAGATACGCAGTATTTT
CASSFLGQGGDTQYF
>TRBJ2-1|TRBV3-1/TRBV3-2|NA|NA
TGTGCCAGCAGCCAAGGCCGACTAGGAGAGTACAATGAGCAGTTCTTC
CASSQGRLGEYNEQFF
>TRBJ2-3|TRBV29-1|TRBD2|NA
TGCAGCGTTGGATTTAGGGCAAGGAGAACGGGAGGGGATACGCAGTATTTT
CSVGFRARRTGGDTQYF
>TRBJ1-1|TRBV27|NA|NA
TGTGCCAGCAGTTTACAAGGCGAGATGAACACTGAAGCTTTCTTT
CASSLQGEMNTEAFF
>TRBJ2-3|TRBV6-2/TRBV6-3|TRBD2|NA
TGTGCCAGCAGTGATTCGACTAGCGGTCTCACAGATACGCAGTATTTT
CASSDSTSGLTDTQYF
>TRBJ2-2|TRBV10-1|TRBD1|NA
TGCGCCAGCAGTTGGACAGGGGCGTTGACCGGGGAGCTGTTTTTT
CASSWTGALTGELFF
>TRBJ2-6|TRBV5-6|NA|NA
TGTGCCAGCAGCATAAGGGGCTCTGGGGCCAACGTCCTGACTTTC
CASSIRGSGANVLTF
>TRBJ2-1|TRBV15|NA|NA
TGTGCCACCAGCAGAGATCGGTGGGTTCTGAGAAATGAGCAGTTCTTC
CATSRDRWVLRNEQFF
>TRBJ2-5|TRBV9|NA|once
TGTGCCAGCAGCCCCCGTCAGTACAGGGTATCCGGATCAAGGGAGACCCAGTACTTC
CASSPRQYRVSGSRETQYF
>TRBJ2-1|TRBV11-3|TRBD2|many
TGTGCCAGCAGCTTAGATCAGGGCGGGAGCGGGACCTACAATGAGCAGTTCTTC
CASSLDQGGSGTYNEQFF
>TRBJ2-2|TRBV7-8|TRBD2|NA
TGTGCCAGCAGCTTTTTATCGGCAGGGAGGGCCGGGGAGCTGTTTTTT
CASSFLSAGRAGELFF
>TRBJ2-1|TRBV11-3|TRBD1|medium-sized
TGTGCCAGCAGCTTAGAACAGGGGGCCTACAATGAGCAGTTCTTC
CASSLEQGAYNEQFF
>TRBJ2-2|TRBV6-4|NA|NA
TGTGCCAGCAAACGTCGGGGCGGGGAGCTGTTTTTT
CASKRRGGELFF
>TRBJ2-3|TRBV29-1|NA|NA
TGCAGCGTTCGGACGGCCACAGATACGCAGTATTTT
CSVRTATDTQYF
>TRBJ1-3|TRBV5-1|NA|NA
TGCGCCAGCAGCTTCGGGGAGGACGGAAACACCATATATTTT
CASSFGEDGNTIYF
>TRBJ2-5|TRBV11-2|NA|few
TGTGCCAGCAGCTTCGGGGGACAGCAAGAGACCCAGTACTTC
CASSFGGQQETQYF
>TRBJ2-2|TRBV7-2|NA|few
TGTGCCAGCAGCTTATGGGGGGGGGCTAACACCGGGGAGCTGTTTTTT
CASSLWGGANTGELFF
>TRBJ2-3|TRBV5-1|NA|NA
TGCGCCAGCAGCTTGCAGGGCAGGGGAGCAGATACGCAGTATTTT
CASSLQGRGADTQYF
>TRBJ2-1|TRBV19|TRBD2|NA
TGTGCCAGTAGTCGACAGACTAGCGGGAACAATGAGCAGTTCTTC
CASSRQTSGNNEQFF
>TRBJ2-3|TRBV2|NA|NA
TGTGCCAGCAGTGCAAGACTAAACGAGTATTTT
CASSARLNEYF
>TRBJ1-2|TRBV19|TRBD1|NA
TGTGCCCCAGGGACAGGGGAGGGCTACACCTTC
CAPGTGEGYTF
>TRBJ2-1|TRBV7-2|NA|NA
TGTGCCAGCAGCTTTCACTCCTCCTACAATGAGCAGTTCTTC
CASSFHSSYNEQFF
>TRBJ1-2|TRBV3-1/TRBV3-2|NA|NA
TGTGCCAGCAGCCTATCCAGCGGGACTAACTATGGCTACACCTTC
CASSLSSGTNYGYTF
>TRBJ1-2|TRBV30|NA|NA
TGTGCCTGGAGTGGAGGTGGCTACACCTTC
CAWSGGGYTF
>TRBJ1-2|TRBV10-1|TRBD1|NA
TGCGCCAGCAGCCCGACAGGGGTAAACTATGGCTACACCTTC
CASSPTGVNYGYTF
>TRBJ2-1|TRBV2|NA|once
TGTGCCAGCAGGTACGGGAGTGCCTACAATGAGCAGTTCTTC
CASRYGSAYNEQFF
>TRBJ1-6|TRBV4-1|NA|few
TGCGCCAGCAGCCGCCAGGGTAGCGGAGATAATTCACCCCTCCACTTT
CASSRQGSGDNSPLHF
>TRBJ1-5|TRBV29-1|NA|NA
TGCAGCGTCGTAGAAGACAATTCCAATCAGCCCCAGCATTTT
CSVVEDNSNQPQHF
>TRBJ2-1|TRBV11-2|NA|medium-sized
TGTGCCAGCAGCTTAGATAGGGGAGCCTACAATGAGCAGTTCTTC
CASSLDRGAYNEQFF
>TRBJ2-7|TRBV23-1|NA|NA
TGCGCCAGCCGCCTCTTTTACAGGGCGAGAGGGAAGCGGCGCGAGCAGTACTTC
CASRLFYRARGKRREQYF
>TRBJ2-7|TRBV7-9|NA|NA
TGTGCCAGCAGCTTAAGCTACGAGCAGTACTTC
CASSLSYEQYF
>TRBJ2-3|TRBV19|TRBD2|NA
TGTGCCAGTAGTACACACGGGACTAGCGGCAGCACAGATACGCAGTATTTT
CASSTHGTSGSTDTQYF
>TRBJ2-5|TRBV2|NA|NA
TGTGCCAGCAGTGAATATCGGGGGGAGACCCAGTACTTC
CASSEYRGETQYF
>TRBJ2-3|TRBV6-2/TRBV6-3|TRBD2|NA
TGTGCCAGCAGTTACGGGACTAGCCGCTATACGCAGTATTTT
CASSYGTSRYTQYF
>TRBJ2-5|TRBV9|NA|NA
TGTGCCAGCAGCGGAAGTCTCGGGTTAAGAGACGCGCGGAGGACCCAGTACTTC
CASSGSLGLRDARRTQYF
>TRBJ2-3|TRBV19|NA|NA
TGTGCCAGTAGTATTGGCCCTAGCACAGATACGCAGTATTTT
CASSIGPSTDTQYF
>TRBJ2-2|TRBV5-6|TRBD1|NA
TGTGCCAGCAGCCCTCTGGGGACAGAGAACACCGGGGAGCTGTTTTTT
CASSPLGTENTGELFF
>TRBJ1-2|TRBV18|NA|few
TGTGCCAGCTCACCGGCAGGGTTCGAGGGCTACACCTTC
CASSPAGFEGYTF